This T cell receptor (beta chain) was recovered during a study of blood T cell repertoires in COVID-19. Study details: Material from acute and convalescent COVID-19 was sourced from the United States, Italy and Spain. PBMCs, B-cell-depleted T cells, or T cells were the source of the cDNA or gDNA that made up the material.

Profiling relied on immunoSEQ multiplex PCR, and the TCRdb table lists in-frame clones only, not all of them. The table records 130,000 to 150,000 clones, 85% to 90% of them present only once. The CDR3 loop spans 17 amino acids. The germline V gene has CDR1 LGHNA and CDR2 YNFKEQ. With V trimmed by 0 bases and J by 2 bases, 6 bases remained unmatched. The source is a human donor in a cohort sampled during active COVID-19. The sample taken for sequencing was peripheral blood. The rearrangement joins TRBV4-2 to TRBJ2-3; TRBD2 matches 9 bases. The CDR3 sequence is CASSQDRASGITDTQYF. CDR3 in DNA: TGTGCCAGCAGCCAAGATCGGGCTAGCGGGATCACAGATACGCAGTATTTT.